The rows below give T cell receptor beta chains drawn from one sample of a study of cytomegalovirus exposure and HLA in healthy donors. Produced via immunoSEQ multiplex PCR; TCRdb's table is partial and in-frame only. This sample has 150,000 to 200,000 clones; approximately 88% occur once, and the top ten carry 1.5%. Sequenced: PBMCs. These receptors were taken from a woman between 18 and 29 years old in good health and CMV-seronegative. The CDR3 runs from the conserved cysteine through the conserved F or W. Expanded clones get a size class; other rows say once, few or many, or leave the size out.

J gene | CDR3 length | clone size | V gene | CDR3 protein
TRBJ2-2 | 17 | . | TRBV27 | CASSLFQGARGTGELFF
TRBJ2-5 | 17 | . | TRBV4-2 | CASRRGLAGADKETQYF
TRBJ2-7 | 15 | . | TRBV4-2 | CASSQGLATSYEQYF
TRBJ2-5 | 15 | . | TRBV9 | CASSVRWGPQETQYF
TRBJ2-1 | 12 | few | TRBV18 | CASSPGVLLTFF
TRBJ1-2 | 15 | . | TRBV4-2 | CASSVPGTGGFGYTF
TRBJ2-1 | 14 | . | TRBV2 | CASSERLAGVRGFF
TRBJ2-1 | 16 | . | TRBV11-2 | CASSFGLAGGVYEQFF
TRBJ2-7 | 16 | . | TRBV5-1 | CASTPGGGGLSYEQYF
TRBJ2-3 | 15 | once | TRBV7-2 | CASSLSGVRTDTQYF
TRBJ1-1 | 13 | . | TRBV5-1 | CASSLGSTEEAFF
TRBJ2-7 | 14 | . | TRBV7-2 | CASSPGLAGYEQYF
TRBJ2-7 | 15 | . | TRBV5-6 | CASSLDRGPPYEQYF
TRBJ1-3 | 16 | . | TRBV19 | CASSIVPGNYRNTIYF